Shown below are 28 T cell receptor beta chains from a single sample sequenced in a study of T cell responses to AZD1222 COVID-19 vaccine. Profiling relied on immunoSEQ multiplex PCR, and the TCRdb table lists in-frame clones only, not all of them. The sample lists 140,000 to 150,000 clones, around nine tenths occurring once. The input for sequencing was peripheral blood, taken on day 0 of AZD1222 vaccination. The receptors here all came from an adult in good health.

The chain carries TRBV7-2 and TRBJ2-3, with a weak D call TRBD1 (5 bases). This CDR3 region has 15 residues. CDR1 and CDR2 (germline): SGHTA, FQGNSA. The V end was cut by 5 bases, the J end by 6 bases, with 18 bases between. CDR3 sequence reads: CASSQDRIVTDTQYF. CDR3 in DNA: TGTGCCAGCAGCCAAGACAGAATCGTTACGGATACGCAGTATTTT.

The chain uses TRBV3-1 (or the pseudogene TRBV3-2) and TRBJ2-7; D unclear. Germline-derived CDR1 and CDR2 are LGHDT and YNNKEL (reference sequence). With 1 base removed from V and 3 bases from J, the gap between germline ends came to 4 bases. The CDR3 has 12 amino acids. CDR3 sequence: CASSQVSYEQYF. In DNA form, the CDR3 reads TGTGCCAGCAGCCAAGTCAGCTACGAGCAGTACTTC.

The J gene is TRBJ1-2, the V gene TRBV9; weak D call: TRBD1 (5 bases). CDR3 length: 16 residues. Germline V CDR1 and CDR2: SGDLS, YYNGEE. Deletions cut 4 bases from V and 8 bases from J, with 24 bases between. CDR3 sequence: CASSPLGESGLWGYTF. The CDR3 DNA is TGTGCCAGCAGCCCATTGGGGGAGAGCGGGCTATGGGGCTACACCTTC.

The chain couples TRBV5-4 to TRBJ2-7, with a weak D call TRBD2 (6 bases). Germline-derived CDR1 and CDR2 are SGHNT and YYREEE (reference sequence). This CDR3 is 14 amino acids long. Trimming removed 4 bases at V and 3 bases at J, with 14 bases between. For the CDR3, the DNA is TGTGCCAGCAGCCAAAACCGGGACTTCTACGAGCAGTACTTC. This encodes CASSQNRDFYEQYF.

This clone was observed at least ten times. The chain has TRBV7-2 and TRBJ2-7; no clear D. Germline CDR1 reads SGHTA; CDR2 reads FQGNSA. V gave up 1 base and J gave up 3 bases, with 7 bases separating them. The CDR3 extends over 13 amino acids. CDR3 protein: CASSLVRNYEQYF. CDR3 nucleotides: TGTGCCAGCAGCTTAGTCAGAAACTACGAGCAGTACTTC.

The gene calls are TRBV29-1 and TRBJ2-1; TRBD2 matches at 9 bases. The V segment lost 3 bases and the J segment 4 bases; nucleotides outside the gene matches: 4. CDR1 and CDR2 (germline): SQVTM, ANQGSEA. The CDR3 sequence is 14 residues long. Here the CDR3 reads CSVDSGRDYNEQFF. As DNA, the CDR3 is TGCAGCGTTGATAGCGGGAGAGATTACAATGAGCAGTTCTTC.

The chain is built from TRBV18 and TRBJ1-1, with D possibly TRBD1 on 5 matching bases. The length of the CDR3 is 15 residues. Germline-derived CDR1 and CDR2 are KGHSH and LQKENI. V was clipped by 3 bases and J by 1 base, with 12 bases between them. CDR3 nucleotide sequence: TGTGCCAGCTCACCGAATTCTAGGGGGAACACTGAAGCTTTCTTT. This codes for CASSPNSRGNTEAFF.

The chain is built from TRBV15 and TRBJ1-1; the D gene is possibly TRBD1 (5 bases). The CDR3 is 13 amino acids. Germline CDR1 reads LNHNV; CDR2 reads YYDKDF (reference sequence). V lost 5 bases to trimming and J lost 3 bases, with 10 bases between them. The CDR3 is CATSARADTEAFF. In DNA, the CDR3 is TGTGCCACCAGCGCCAGGGCGGACACTGAAGCTTTCTTT.

V usage is TRBV18 and J usage is TRBJ2-7, with D uncertain. V dropped 0 bases and J dropped 1 base, with 7 bases sitting between them. This CDR3 spans 14 amino acids. Per the germline V gene, CDR1 is KGHSH and CDR2 is LQKENI. CDR3 bases: TGTGCCAGCTCACCACCTTCCAGGTCCTACGAGCAGTACTTC. The encoded protein is CASSPPSRSYEQYF.

This clone came up once. This rearrangement joins TRBV7-2 to TRBJ2-5, with a possible D match to TRBD1 (6 bases). CDR1 is SGHTA and CDR2 is FQGNSA in the germline V gene. The ends were cut back, 5 bases at V and 0 bases at J, with 13 bases in the middle. The CDR3 has 15 amino acids. CDR3 residues: CASSRTQGYQETQYF. CDR3 sequence (DNA): TGTGCCAGCAGCAGGACCCAGGGGTACCAAGAGACCCAGTACTTC.

The chain recombines TRBV3-1 (or the pseudogene TRBV3-2) with TRBJ1-2; D is perhaps TRBD1 (6 bases). The CDR3 has 15 residues. V shed 4 bases and J shed 8 bases, with 20 bases lying between them. Germline CDR1 and CDR2: LGHDT and YNNKEL (reference sequence). The CDR3 DNA is TGTGCCAGCAGCCCAACGACAGGACGCCGGTGGGGCTACACCTTC. It is translated as CASSPTTGRRWGYTF.

The rearrangement uses TRBV12-5 and TRBJ2-7; D remains unclear. V gave up 0 bases and J gave up 6 bases, with 9 bases separating them. The germline CDR1 and CDR2 sequences are LGHNT and FRNRAP. The CDR3 has 13 amino acids. The CDR3 is CASGLVPGSEQYF. CDR3 bases: TGTGCTAGTGGTTTGGTACCAGGTTCCGAGCAGTACTTC. The full variable domain, in which reference TRBV12-5 and TRBJ2-7 provide the parts outside the CDR3, is DARVTQTPRHKVTEMGQEVTMRCQPILGHNTVFWYRQTMMQGLELLAYFRNRAPLDDSGMPKDRFSAEMPDATLATLKIQPSEPRDSAVYFCASGLVPGSEQYFGPGTRLTVT.

This clone was observed once. This rearrangement joins TRBV6-5 to TRBJ2-7, with D maybe TRBD1 (6 bases). This CDR3 has 13 residues. Germline CDR1 is MNHEY and CDR2 is SVGAGI. V lost 5 bases and J lost 5, with 13 bases in between. CDR3 protein: CASSPSTGNEQYF. The CDR3, as DNA: TGTGCCAGCAGTCCCTCCACAGGGAACGAGCAGTACTTC.

The chain recombines TRBV4-2 with TRBJ1-4; D is perhaps TRBD1 (6 bases). Germline CDR1 reads LGHNA; CDR2 reads YNFKEQ. V was trimmed by 0 bases and J by 7 bases, leaving 9 bases between them. This CDR3 spans 14 amino acids. The CDR3, as DNA: TGTGCCAGCAGCCAAGACAGGGGCGGTGAAAAACTGTTTTTT. Translating it yields CASSQDRGGEKLFF.

This clone was recorded only once. Here the CDR3 DNA reads TGCGCCAGCAGCTCGGGACAACTGGGCGGTGAAAAACTGTTTTTT. Protein product: CASSSGQLGGEKLFF. The J gene is TRBJ1-4, the V gene TRBV5-1; weak D call: TRBD1 (6 bases). Germline CDR1 SGHRS, CDR2 YFSETQ. The CDR3 loop spans 15 amino acids. The V gene lost 3 bases and the J gene lost 7 bases, with 16 bases spanning the gap.

The chain is built from TRBV7-2 and TRBJ2-7; the D gene is possibly TRBD1 (7 bases). Trimming pared 8 bases from V and 6 bases from J, leaving 26 bases between. Per germline, CDR1 SGHTA and CDR2 FQGNSA. The CDR3 runs 16 residues. Written as DNA, the CDR3 is TGTGCCAGCGGGGGGACCACAGGGGAAAGGGGACTCGAGCAGTACTTC. Translated, it gives CASGGTTGERGLEQYF.

The rearrangement links TRBV3-1 (or the pseudogene TRBV3-2) to TRBJ2-1, with TRBD2 matching 11 bases. The CDR3 is 15 amino acids. Trimming took 4 bases from V and 4 from J; bases not matched to a gene: 3. Germline CDR1 and CDR2: LGHDT and YNNKEL (reference sequence). CDR3: CASSLRLAGYNEQFF. The CDR3 DNA is TGTGCCAGCAGCCTTAGACTAGCGGGGTACAATGAGCAGTTCTTC.

V and J are TRBV7-3 and TRBJ1-3, with 8 bases aligning to TRBD1. Germline CDR1 is SGHTA and CDR2 is FQGTGA. The V and J ends lost 5 bases and 7 bases, in that order; junction bases with no gene match: 4. The length of the CDR3 is 13 residues. The CDR3 loop reads CASSLDRGNTIYF. CDR3 sequence (DNA): TGTGCCAGCAGCCTTGACAGGGGTAACACCATATATTTT.

The genes are TRBV19 and TRBJ1-4, with D hard to call. Germline V CDR1 and CDR2: LNHDA, SQIVND (reference sequence). The CDR3 length is 12 residues. Trimming stripped 3 bases from V and 8 bases from J, with 7 bases between. CDR3 sequence (DNA): TGTGCCAGTAGTATGTTGGGGGAAAAACTGTTTTTT. Translated: CASSMLGEKLFF.

V usage is TRBV4-2 and J usage is TRBJ2-2; D is uncertain. Looked up from germline, CDR1 is LGHNA and CDR2 is YNFKEQ. The V end was cut by 4 bases, the J end by 1 base, with 16 bases between. This CDR3 comprises 17 residues. DNA of the CDR3: TGTGCCAGCAGCCTTTCCCGAGTCTCCCTGAACACCGGGGAGCTGTTTTTT. This gives the protein CASSLSRVSLNTGELFF.

V and J are TRBV12-3 or TRBV12-4 and TRBJ2-3; D not resolved. The CDR3 has 11 residues. V was clipped by 2 bases and J by 5 bases, with 2 bases between them. The CDR3 sequence is CASSLLDTQYF. CDR3 DNA: TGTGCCAGCAGTTTATTAGATACGCAGTATTTT.

The V and J genes are TRBV3-1 (or the pseudogene TRBV3-2) and TRBJ1-6; tentatively, D is TRBD1 (6 bases). In germline, CDR1 is LGHDT, CDR2 YNNKEL (reference sequence). Trimming left V 3 bases short and J 14 bases short, with 20 bases between. The CDR3 length is 15 residues. The CDR3 here is CASSHRGGRGDTLHF. The CDR3 coding sequence is TGTGCCAGCAGCCACCGTGGGGGACGCGGGGACACCCTCCACTTT.

V is TRBV6-5 and J is TRBJ2-7; 8 bases map to TRBD1. J was trimmed by 6 bases and V by 6 bases; bases with no gene match: 4. The CDR3 runs to 12 residues. Looked up from germline, CDR1 is MNHEY and CDR2 is SVGAGI. For the CDR3, the DNA is TGTGCCAGCAGCAGGGGGCGGGCCGAGCAGTACTTC. It codes for CASSRGRAEQYF.

The chain carries TRBV5-6 and TRBJ2-5, with 14 bases fitting TRBD2. J lost 14 bases, V lost 6 bases, and 9 bases had no gene match. From germline, CDR1 is SGHDT and CDR2 YYEEEE. The CDR3 covers 13 residues. The CDR3 reads CASTVGLAGGPYF. The CDR3 DNA reads as TGTGCCAGCACCGTAGGACTAGCGGGGGGTCCATACTTC.

The chain combines TRBV13 with TRBJ1-1; no clear D. Germline-derived CDR1 and CDR2 are PRHDT and FYEKMQ (reference sequence). CDR3 length: 15 amino acids. Trimming took 3 bases from V and 2 from J, leaving 13 bases between them. The CDR3 DNA reads TGTGCCAGCAGCTTTTTCACTCGGCTTAACACTGAAGCTTTCTTT. It codes for CASSFFTRLNTEAFF.

The chain joins TRBV5-4 to TRBJ2-5, with TRBD2 matching over 15 bases. The CDR3 is 15 residues long. Per germline, CDR1 SGHNT and CDR2 YYREEE (reference sequence). V lost 4 bases to trimming and J lost 5 bases; unmatched junction nucleotides: 3. CDR3 residues: CASSPGTSGGETQYF. The CDR3 region has the DNA TGTGCCAGCAGCCCCGGGACTAGCGGGGGGGAGACCCAGTACTTC.

The V and J genes are TRBV10-3 and TRBJ1-3, with D perhaps matching TRBD1 (5 bases). Germline loops: CDR1 ENHRY, CDR2 SYGVKD. The length of the CDR3 is 16 residues. Trimming left V 0 bases short and J 4 bases short, with 13 bases between. CDR3 sequence reads: CAISESNSGAGNTIYF. Written as DNA, the CDR3 is TGTGCCATCAGTGAGTCGAATTCCGGGGCCGGAAACACCATATATTTT.

The chain uses TRBV15 and TRBJ2-2, with 9 nucleotides matching TRBD1. Germline values: CDR1 LNHNV, CDR2 YYDKDF (reference sequence). The length of the CDR3 is 16 residues. The trim removed 4 bases at V and 5 bases at J, leaving 8 bases unmatched. The DNA for the CDR3 is TGTGCCACCAGCACTCGGACAGGGGAGAGAACCGGGGAGCTGTTTTTT. Protein: CATSTRTGERTGELFF.